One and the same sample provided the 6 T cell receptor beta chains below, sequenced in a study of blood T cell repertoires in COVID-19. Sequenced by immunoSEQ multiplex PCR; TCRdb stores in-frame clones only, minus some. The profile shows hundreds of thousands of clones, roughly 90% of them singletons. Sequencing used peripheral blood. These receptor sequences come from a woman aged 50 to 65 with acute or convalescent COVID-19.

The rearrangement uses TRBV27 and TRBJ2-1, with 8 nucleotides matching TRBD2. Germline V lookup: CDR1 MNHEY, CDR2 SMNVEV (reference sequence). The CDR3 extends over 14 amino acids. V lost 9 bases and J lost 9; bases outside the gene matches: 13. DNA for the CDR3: TGTGCCAGGAGGACTAGCAATTTCCGTGTTGAGCAGTTCTTC. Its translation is CARRTSNFRVEQFF.

CDR3 residues: CASSQGEVGGTQYF. CDR3 nucleotides: TGTGCCAGCAGCCAGGGCGAGGTGGGAGGGACCCAGTACTTC. V is TRBV3-1 (or the pseudogene TRBV3-2) and J is TRBJ2-5, with D perhaps matching TRBD2 (6 bases). Germline V CDR1 and CDR2: LGHDT, YNNKEL (reference sequence). The CDR3 covers 14 residues. The V gene lost 3 bases and the J gene lost 7 bases, with 15 bases spanning the gap.

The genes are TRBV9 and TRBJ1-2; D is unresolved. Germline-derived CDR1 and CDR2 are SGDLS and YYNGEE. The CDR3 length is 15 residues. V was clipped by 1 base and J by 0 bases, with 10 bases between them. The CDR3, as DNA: TGTGCCAGCAGCGTATACGGAGGGACTAACTATGGCTACACCTTC. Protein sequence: CASSVYGGTNYGYTF.

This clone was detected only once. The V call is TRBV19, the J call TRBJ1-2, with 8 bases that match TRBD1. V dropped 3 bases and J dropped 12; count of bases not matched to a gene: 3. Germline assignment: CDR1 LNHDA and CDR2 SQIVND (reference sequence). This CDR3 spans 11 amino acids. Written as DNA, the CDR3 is TGTGCCAGTAGTATTCAGGGGGCGAACACCTTC. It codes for CASSIQGANTF.

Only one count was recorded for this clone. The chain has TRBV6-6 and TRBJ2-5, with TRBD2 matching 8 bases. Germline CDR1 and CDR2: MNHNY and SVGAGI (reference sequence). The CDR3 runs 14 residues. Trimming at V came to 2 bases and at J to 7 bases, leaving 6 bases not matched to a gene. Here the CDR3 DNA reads TGTGCCAGCAGTTACGAGGACGGGAGGGGGACCCAGTACTTC. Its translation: CASSYEDGRGTQYF.

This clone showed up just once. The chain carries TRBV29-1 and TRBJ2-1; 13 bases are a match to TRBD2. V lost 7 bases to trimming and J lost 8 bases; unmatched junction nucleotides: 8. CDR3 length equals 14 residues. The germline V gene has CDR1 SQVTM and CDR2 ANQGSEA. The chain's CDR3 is CSAGLAGVYHEQFF. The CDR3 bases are TGCAGCGCCGGACTAGCGGGAGTGTATCATGAGCAGTTCTTC.